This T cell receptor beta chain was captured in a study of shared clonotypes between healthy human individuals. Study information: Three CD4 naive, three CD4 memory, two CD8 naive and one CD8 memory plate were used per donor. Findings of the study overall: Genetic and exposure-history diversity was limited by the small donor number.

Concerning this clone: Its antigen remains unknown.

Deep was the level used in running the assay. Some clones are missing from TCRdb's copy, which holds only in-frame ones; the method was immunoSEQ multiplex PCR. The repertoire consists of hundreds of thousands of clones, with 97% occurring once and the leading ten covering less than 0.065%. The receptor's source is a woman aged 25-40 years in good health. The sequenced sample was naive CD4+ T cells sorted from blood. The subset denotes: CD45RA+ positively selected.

In nucleotides, the CDR3 is TGTGCCAGCAGCTCCCCGGCTAGCGGGTCCCCCAGGGATACGCAGTATTTT. Translated, it gives CASSSPASGSPRDTQYF. V is TRBV2 and J is TRBJ2-3, with 8 nucleotides matching TRBD2. The CDR3 has 17 amino acids. Trimming took 6 bases from V and 6 from J; bases not matched to a gene: 17. The germline gives CDR1 SNHLY, CDR2 FYNNEI. Variable domain in full (rest from reference TRBV2 and TRBJ2-3): EPEVTQTPSHQVTQMGQEVILRCVPISNHLYFYWYRQILGQKVEFLVSFYNNEISEKSEIFDDQFSVERPDGSNFTLKIRSTKLEDSAMYFCASSSPASGSPRDTQYFGPGTRLTVL.